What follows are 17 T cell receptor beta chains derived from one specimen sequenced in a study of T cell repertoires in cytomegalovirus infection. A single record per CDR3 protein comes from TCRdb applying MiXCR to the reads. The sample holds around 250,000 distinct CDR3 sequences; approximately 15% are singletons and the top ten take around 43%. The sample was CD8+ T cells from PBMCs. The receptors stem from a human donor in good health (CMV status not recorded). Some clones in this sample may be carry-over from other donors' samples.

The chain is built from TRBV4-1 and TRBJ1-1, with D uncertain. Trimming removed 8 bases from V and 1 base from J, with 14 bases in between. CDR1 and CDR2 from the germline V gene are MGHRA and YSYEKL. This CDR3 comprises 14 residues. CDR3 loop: CASAQGIGNTEAFF. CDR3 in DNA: TGCGCCAGCGCCCAAGGGATCGGGAACACTGAAGCTTTCTTT.

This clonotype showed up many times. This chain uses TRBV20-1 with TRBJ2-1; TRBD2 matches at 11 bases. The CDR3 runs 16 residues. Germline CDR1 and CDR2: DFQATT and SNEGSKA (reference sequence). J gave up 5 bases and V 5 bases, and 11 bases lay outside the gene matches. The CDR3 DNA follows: TGCAGTGCTTCTACCGTGACTAGCGGGGACCACAATGAGCAGTTCTTC. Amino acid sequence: CSASTVTSGDHNEQFF.

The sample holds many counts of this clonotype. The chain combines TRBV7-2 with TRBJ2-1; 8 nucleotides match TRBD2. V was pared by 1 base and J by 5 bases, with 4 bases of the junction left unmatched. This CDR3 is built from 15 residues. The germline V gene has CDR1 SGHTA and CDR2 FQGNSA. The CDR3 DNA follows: TGTGCCAGCAGCTTAGGGCGGGGGGATCACAATGAGCAGTTCTTC. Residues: CASSLGRGDHNEQFF.

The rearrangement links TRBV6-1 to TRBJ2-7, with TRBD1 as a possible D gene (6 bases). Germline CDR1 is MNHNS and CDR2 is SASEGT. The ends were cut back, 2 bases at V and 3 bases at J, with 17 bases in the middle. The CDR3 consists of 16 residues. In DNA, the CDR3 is TGTGCCAGCAGTGAACGCCCAACAGGGTTCGGCTACGAGCAGTACTTC. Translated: CASSERPTGFGYEQYF.

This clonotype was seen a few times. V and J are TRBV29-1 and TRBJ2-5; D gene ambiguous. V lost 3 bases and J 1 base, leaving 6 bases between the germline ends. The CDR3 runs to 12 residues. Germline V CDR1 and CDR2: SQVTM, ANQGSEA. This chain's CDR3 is CSVEIVQETQYF. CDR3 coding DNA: TGCAGCGTTGAGATAGTCCAAGAGACCCAGTACTTC.

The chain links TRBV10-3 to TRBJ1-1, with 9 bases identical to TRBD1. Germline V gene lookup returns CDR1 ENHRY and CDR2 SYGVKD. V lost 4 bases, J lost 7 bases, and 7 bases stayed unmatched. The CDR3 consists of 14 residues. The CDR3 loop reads CAISGDRGANEAFF. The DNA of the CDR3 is TGTGCCATCAGTGGAGACAGGGGGGCCAATGAAGCTTTCTTT.

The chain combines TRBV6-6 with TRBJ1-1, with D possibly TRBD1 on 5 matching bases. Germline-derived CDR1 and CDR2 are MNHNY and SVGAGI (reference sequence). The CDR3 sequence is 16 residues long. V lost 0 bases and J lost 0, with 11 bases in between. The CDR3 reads CASSYSAGRMNTEAFF. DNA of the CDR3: TGTGCCAGCAGTTACTCGGCAGGGCGGATGAACACTGAAGCTTTCTTT.

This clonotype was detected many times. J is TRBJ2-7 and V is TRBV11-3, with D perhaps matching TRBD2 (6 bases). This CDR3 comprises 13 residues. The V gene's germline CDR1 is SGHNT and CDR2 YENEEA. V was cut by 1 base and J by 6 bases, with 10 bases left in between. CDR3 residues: CASSLGAGREQYF. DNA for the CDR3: TGTGCCAGCAGCTTAGGTGCGGGGCGCGAGCAGTACTTC. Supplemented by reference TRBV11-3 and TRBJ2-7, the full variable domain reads EAGVVQSPRYKIIEKKQPVAFWCNPISGHNTLYWYLQNLGQGPELLIRYENEEAVDDSQLPKDRFSAERLKGVDSTLKIQPAELGDSAVYLCASSLGAGREQYFGPGTRLTVT.

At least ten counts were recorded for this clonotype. In nucleotides, the CDR3 is TGTGCCAGCAGTTACGAGGAGGAAAAACTGTTTTTT. Translating it yields CASSYEEEKLFF. This rearrangement joins TRBV6-2 or TRBV6-3 to TRBJ1-4; D unresolved. Trimming cost V 2 bases and J 8 bases, with 6 bases left between them. The germline V gene encodes CDR1 MNHEY and CDR2 SVGEGT. The CDR3 covers 12 residues.

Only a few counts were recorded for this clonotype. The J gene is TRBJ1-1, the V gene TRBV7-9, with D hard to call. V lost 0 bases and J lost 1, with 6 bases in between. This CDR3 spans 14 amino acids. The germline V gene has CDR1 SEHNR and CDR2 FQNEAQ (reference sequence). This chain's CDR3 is CASSLAQENTEAFF. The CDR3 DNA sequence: TGTGCCAGCAGCTTAGCTCAGGAGAACACTGAAGCTTTCTTT.

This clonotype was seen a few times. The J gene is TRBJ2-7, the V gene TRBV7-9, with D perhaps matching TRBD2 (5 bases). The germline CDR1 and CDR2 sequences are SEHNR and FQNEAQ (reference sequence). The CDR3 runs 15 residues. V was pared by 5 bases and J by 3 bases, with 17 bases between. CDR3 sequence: CASSAWTESGYEQYF. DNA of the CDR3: TGTGCCAGCAGCGCCTGGACTGAATCTGGCTACGAGCAGTACTTC.

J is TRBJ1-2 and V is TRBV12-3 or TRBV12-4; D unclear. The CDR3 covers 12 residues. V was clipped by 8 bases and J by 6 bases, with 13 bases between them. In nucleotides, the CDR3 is TGTGCCAGCGGATTAAACGCGGATGGCTACACCTTC. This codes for CASGLNADGYTF.

The CDR3 nucleotides read TGTGCCACCCAATGGACCTACGAGCAGTACTTC. It specifies CATQWTYEQYF. J is TRBJ2-7 and V is TRBV28; unclear D gene. CDR3 length: 11 residues. Trimming left V 10 bases short and J 2 bases short, with 9 bases between. CDR1 and CDR2 from the germline V gene are MDHEN and SYDVKM. The whole variable domain, filled in from reference TRBV28 and TRBJ2-7, reads DVKVTQSSRYLVKRTGEKVFLECVQDMDHENMFWYRQDPGLGLRLIYFSYDVKMKEKGDIPEGYSVSREKKERFSLILESASTNQTSMYLCATQWTYEQYFGPGTRLTVT.

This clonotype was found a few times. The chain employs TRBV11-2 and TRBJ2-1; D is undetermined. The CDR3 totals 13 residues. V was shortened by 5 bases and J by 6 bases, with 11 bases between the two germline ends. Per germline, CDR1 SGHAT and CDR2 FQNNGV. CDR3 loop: CASSAGPSNEQFF. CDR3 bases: TGTGCCAGCAGCGCCGGACCCTCCAATGAGCAGTTCTTC.

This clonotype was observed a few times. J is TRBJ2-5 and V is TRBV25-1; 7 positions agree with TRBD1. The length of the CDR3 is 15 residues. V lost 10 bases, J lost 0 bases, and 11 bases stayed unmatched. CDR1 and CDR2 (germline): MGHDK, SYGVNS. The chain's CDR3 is CATKTDRPYQETQYF. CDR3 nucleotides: TGTGCCACCAAAACGGACAGGCCTTACCAAGAGACCCAGTACTTC.

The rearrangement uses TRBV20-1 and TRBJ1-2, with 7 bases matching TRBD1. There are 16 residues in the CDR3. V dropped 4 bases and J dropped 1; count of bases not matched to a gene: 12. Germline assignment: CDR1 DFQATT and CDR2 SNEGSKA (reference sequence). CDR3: CSATAGQKDGNYGYTF. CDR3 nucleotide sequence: TGCAGTGCTACCGCGGGACAGAAGGATGGTAACTATGGCTACACCTTC.

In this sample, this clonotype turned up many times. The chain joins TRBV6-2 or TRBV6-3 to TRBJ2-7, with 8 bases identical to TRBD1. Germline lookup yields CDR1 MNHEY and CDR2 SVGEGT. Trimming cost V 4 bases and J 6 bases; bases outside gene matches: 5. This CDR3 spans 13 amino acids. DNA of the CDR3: TGTGCCAGCAGTTTCGGGACAGGCGGCGAGCAGTACTTC. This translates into CASSFGTGGEQYF.